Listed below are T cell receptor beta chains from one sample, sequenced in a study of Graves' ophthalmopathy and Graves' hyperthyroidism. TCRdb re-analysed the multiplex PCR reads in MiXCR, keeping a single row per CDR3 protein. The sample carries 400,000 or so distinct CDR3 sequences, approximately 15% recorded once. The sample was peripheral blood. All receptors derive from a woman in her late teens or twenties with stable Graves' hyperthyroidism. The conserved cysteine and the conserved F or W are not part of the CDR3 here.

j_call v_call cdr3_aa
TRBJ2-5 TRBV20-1 SASEDRNSQETQY
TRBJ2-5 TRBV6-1 ASSEVSGQRETQY
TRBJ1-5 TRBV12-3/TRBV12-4 ASSLPGGPQH
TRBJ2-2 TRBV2 ASGWGPDTGELF
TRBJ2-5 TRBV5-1 ASSLAVQRTETQY
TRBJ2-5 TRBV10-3 AISGLEETQY
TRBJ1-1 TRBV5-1 ASSLDTGFGTEAF
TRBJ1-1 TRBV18 ASSPETGEKTF
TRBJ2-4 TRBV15 ATSRPGGLAKNIKY
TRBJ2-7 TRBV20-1 SVSGQSYEQY
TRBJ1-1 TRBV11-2 ASSLEAAREGPRNTEAF
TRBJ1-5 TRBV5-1 ASSLAGKSNQPQH
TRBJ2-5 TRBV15 ATSRDQGLGETQY
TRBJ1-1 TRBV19 ASSKLSAGGPTEAF